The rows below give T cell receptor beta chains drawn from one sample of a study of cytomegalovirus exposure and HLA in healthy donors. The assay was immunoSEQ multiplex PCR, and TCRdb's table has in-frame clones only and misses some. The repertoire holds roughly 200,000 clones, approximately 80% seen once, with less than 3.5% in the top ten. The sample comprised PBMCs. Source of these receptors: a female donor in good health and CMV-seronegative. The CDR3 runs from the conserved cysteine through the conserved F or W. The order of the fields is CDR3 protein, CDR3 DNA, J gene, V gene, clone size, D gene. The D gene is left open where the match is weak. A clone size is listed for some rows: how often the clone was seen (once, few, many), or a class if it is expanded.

CASGAGGDTQYF TGCGCCAGCGGAGCGGGAGGGGATACGCAGTATTTT TRBJ2-3 TRBV5-1 NA TRBD2
CASSLTPIQGTGELFF TGCGCCAGCAGCTTGACCCCAATCCAGGGGACCGGGGAGCTGTTTTTT TRBJ2-2 TRBV5-1 NA NA
CASSITEISNQPQHF TGTGCCAGTAGTATTACGGAGATTAGCAATCAGCCCCAGCATTTT TRBJ1-5 TRBV19 NA NA
CASSIGFGTEKGNTIYF TGTGCCAGTAGTATAGGATTCGGGACAGAGAAAGGAAACACCATATATTTT TRBJ1-3 TRBV19 few TRBD1
CASSIGGTQYF TGTGCCAGCAGCATCGGTGGGACCCAGTACTTC TRBJ2-5 TRBV11-2 NA NA
CASSFWSAGTEAFF TGTGCCAGCAGCTTTTGGTCGGCGGGCACTGAAGCTTTCTTT TRBJ1-1 TRBV5-6 NA NA
CASSLAPGASYEQYF TGCGCCAGCAGCCTCGCCCCGGGTGCCTCCTACGAGCAGTACTTC TRBJ2-7 TRBV5-1 NA NA
CASSLIRSPTTREQFF TGTGCCAGCAGCTTAATACGATCCCCGACTACACGTGAGCAGTTCTTC TRBJ2-1 TRBV7-6 NA NA
CASSEYGLGSPLHF TGTGCCAGCAGTGAATATGGACTTGGTTCACCCCTCCACTTT TRBJ1-6 TRBV25-1 NA NA
CTSSQDVTDRVGNIQYF TGCACCAGCAGCCAAGATGTAACTGACAGGGTTGGAAACATTCAGTACTTC TRBJ2-4 TRBV1 NA NA
CASSLDEGTQYF TGCGCCAGCAGCTTAGACGAGGGTACGCAGTATTTT TRBJ2-3 TRBV5-1 NA NA
CASSESGTEAFF TGCGCCAGCAGCGAGTCGGGCACTGAAGCTTTCTTT TRBJ1-1 TRBV4-1 NA NA
CSSSYSGQGAVGQYF TGTTCCAGCAGCTATTCGGGACAGGGCGCCGTGGGGCAGTACTTC TRBJ2-7 TRBV7-9 NA TRBD1
CASIPRLLNTEAFF TGTGCCAGCATTCCTAGACTCCTCAACACTGAAGCTTTCTTT TRBJ1-1 TRBV2 NA NA
CASATQGASSTDTQYF TGCGCCAGCGCGACACAGGGGGCCAGTAGCACAGATACGCAGTATTTT TRBJ2-3 TRBV5-1 NA TRBD1
CASSALQGQGREQYF TGTGCCAGCAGTGCCCTGCAAGGACAGGGTCGCGAGCAGTACTTC TRBJ2-7 TRBV2 NA TRBD1
CASRRQGYEQYF TGTGCCAGCAGAAGACAGGGCTACGAGCAGTACTTC TRBJ2-7 TRBV2 NA TRBD1
CAWSVVPSGNEQYF TGTGCCTGGAGTGTAGTCCCTAGCGGAAACGAGCAGTACTTC TRBJ2-7 TRBV30 NA TRBD2
CASSSQGTSYEQYF TGCGCCAGCAGCTCACAGGGGACCTCCTACGAGCAGTACTTC TRBJ2-7 TRBV5-1 NA TRBD1
CAISDRLQETQYF TGTGCCATCAGTGACAGGCTCCAAGAGACCCAGTACTTC TRBJ2-5 TRBV10-3 NA NA
CASSILQGGSGELFF TGTGCCAGCAGTATACTCCAGGGGGGTTCCGGGGAGCTGTTTTTT TRBJ2-2 TRBV27 NA NA
CASSQDIKREQYF TGCGCCAGCAGCCAAGATATCAAGCGGGAGCAGTACTTC TRBJ2-7 TRBV4-3 once NA
CASSERSGEGETQYF TGTGCCAGCAGTGAAAGGAGTGGGGAGGGAGAGACCCAGTACTTC TRBJ2-5 TRBV25-1 many TRBD2
CASSPAGGGDGELFF TGTGCCAGCAGCCCAGCGGGGGGCGGGGACGGGGAGCTGTTTTTT TRBJ2-2 TRBV9 NA TRBD2
CASSAGSGPYNEQFF TGTGCCAGCAGTGCGGGTAGCGGGCCCTACAATGAGCAGTTCTTC TRBJ2-1 TRBV6-4 NA TRBD2
CASSLLQGRNTEAFF TGCGCCAGCAGCTTACTACAGGGACGGAACACTGAAGCTTTCTTT TRBJ1-1 TRBV5-1 NA NA
CASRPGRDRGHEQYF TGTGCCAGCAGACCCGGCCGGGACAGGGGCCACGAGCAGTACTTC TRBJ2-7 TRBV6-1 NA TRBD1
CASSRGLTGNTIYF TGTGCCAGCAGCCGGGGATTGACGGGAAACACCATATATTTT TRBJ1-3 TRBV11-3 few NA
CASTPLAGGEDGELFF TGCGCCAGCACTCCACTAGCGGGAGGAGAGGACGGGGAGCTGTTTTTT TRBJ2-2 TRBV5-1 NA TRBD2
CASSYGTGGWDEQYF TGTGCCAGCAGCTACGGGACAGGGGGCTGGGACGAGCAGTACTTC TRBJ2-7 TRBV7-8 NA TRBD1